This TCR beta chain was captured by sequencing in a study of T and B cells in COVID-19 patients. Study context: The recovered patients had mostly mild to moderate COVID-19 with outpatient management. Critical illness requiring mechanical ventilation or extracorporeal membrane oxygenation affected three fifths of the roughly 20 active-infection patients.

BIOMED2 TRB-A/B primer pools were used in multiplex TRB PCR. A single record per CDR3 protein comes from TCRdb applying MiXCR to the multiplex PCR reads. This sample has 6,000 or so distinct CDR3 sequences, with 25% to 35% found just once. There are a few counts of this clonotype. From blood, about 250-550 ng of genomic DNA served as TRB template. The CDR3 covers 12 residues. V lost 1 base, J lost 9 bases, and 9 bases lay in between. Germline V gene data show CDR1 as LGHNA and CDR2 as YNFKEQ. The rearrangement joins TRBV4-2 to TRBJ1-1, with D perhaps matching TRBD1 (5 bases). This receptor was obtained from a human donor with active COVID-19. The donor label of this sample is uncertain. Sequences were obtained from blood. In nucleotides, the CDR3 is TGTGCCAGCAGCCAAGGGTGGGGACAAGCTTTCTTT. Its protein product is CASSQGWGQAFF.